A single sample is the source of the 26 T cell receptor beta chains below, sequenced in a study of shared clonotypes between healthy human individuals. Profiling relied on immunoSEQ multiplex PCR, and the TCRdb table lists in-frame clones only, not all of them. The repertoire holds under 2.5 million clones, with about 90% as singletons. Material: naive CD4+ T cells from PBMCs. Noted subset: CD45RA+ positively selected. Receptors were obtained from a man between 18 and 35 years old in good health. Some clones in this sample may be carry-over from other donors' samples.

This clone occurred once. The chain combines TRBV7-2 with TRBJ2-7, with TRBD2 matching over 9 bases. The V segment lost 5 bases and the J segment 5 bases; nucleotides outside the gene matches: 13. Germline V gives CDR1 SGHTA, CDR2 FQGNSA. The CDR3 is 16 amino acids. CDR3 nucleotide sequence: TGTGCCAGCAGCCGACGTGGGACTAGCCGGTTGAACGAGCAGTACTTC. It is translated as CASSRRGTSRLNEQYF.

V and J are TRBV29-1 and TRBJ2-1; 8 bases match TRBD2. V was clipped by 6 bases and J by 4 bases; unmatched bases: 14. The CDR3 runs to 16 residues. The V gene's germline CDR1 is SQVTM and CDR2 ANQGSEA. For the CDR3, the DNA is TGCAGCGTCCGACATCGACGGGAGGGCCGGTACAATGAGCAGTTCTTC. Residues: CSVRHRREGRYNEQFF.

V gene TRBV7-9 combines with J gene TRBJ1-5; D may be TRBD1 (6 bases). V was pared by 5 bases and J by 4 bases, with 12 bases between. In germline, CDR1 is SEHNR, CDR2 FQNEAQ (reference sequence). The CDR3 consists of 14 residues. Written as DNA, the CDR3 is TGTGCCAGCAGCGAAGACAGGCAAAATCAGCCCCAGCATTTT. It specifies CASSEDRQNQPQHF.

For the CDR3, the DNA is TGTGCCAGCAGTTTTTCTGCTAATAGCAATCAGCCCCAGCATTTT. Encoded protein: CASSFSANSNQPQHF. V gene TRBV28 combines with J gene TRBJ1-5, with D hard to call. The CDR3 is 15 amino acids. In germline, CDR1 is MDHEN, CDR2 SYDVKM. V lost 3 bases to trimming and J lost 0 bases, with 9 bases between them.

The sample holds one count of this clone. This sequence joins TRBV15 and TRBJ2-3; 7 nucleotides agree with TRBD2. The CDR3 is made up of 16 amino acids. Germline trimming cut 5 bases from V and 2 bases from J; bases unmatched to any gene: 10. The germline gives CDR1 LNHNV, CDR2 YYDKDF (reference sequence). In DNA, the CDR3 is TGTGCCACCAGCCTAGGCCGGGACTACAACACAGATACGCAGTATTTT. Translation: CATSLGRDYNTDTQYF.

The chain is built from TRBV11-1 and TRBJ2-7, with D unclear. Deletions cut 4 bases from V and 3 bases from J, with 4 bases between. The germline CDR1 and CDR2 sequences are SGHAT and FQDESV (reference sequence). CDR3 length equals 11 residues. Written as DNA, the CDR3 is TGTGCCAGCAGCTCCTACTACGAGCAGTACTTC. This codes for CASSSYYEQYF.

The gene calls are TRBV28 and TRBJ2-5, with D unresolved. Germline CDR1 reads MDHEN; CDR2 reads SYDVKM. The CDR3 spans 13 residues. Between the trimmed V and J ends, which lost 5 bases and 2 bases, there was a span of 9 bases. The CDR3 here is CASSPQEQETQYF. CDR3 sequence (DNA): TGTGCCAGCAGTCCTCAGGAGCAAGAGACCCAGTACTTC.

The chain joins TRBV2 to TRBJ1-2, with D perhaps matching TRBD1 (5 bases). Between the trimmed V and J ends, which lost 5 bases and 7 bases, there was a span of 14 bases. The germline V gene has CDR1 SNHLY and CDR2 FYNNEI. This CDR3 contains 13 residues. CDR3 amino acids: CASSRSGTVGYTF. CDR3 nucleotide sequence: TGTGCCAGCAGTCGCAGTGGGACGGTTGGCTACACCTTC.

The chain links TRBV18 to TRBJ2-7, with TRBD2 matching 7 bases. Germline CDR1 and CDR2: KGHSH and LQKENI. Trimming took 3 bases from V and 1 from J; bases not matched to a gene: 3. The CDR3 covers 14 residues. In nucleotides, the CDR3 is TGTGCCAGCTCACCTCTGGGACTATCCTACGAGCAGTACTTC. Residues: CASSPLGLSYEQYF.

As for this clone: In the same sample, other DNA sequences code for this CDR3. The rearrangement links TRBV28 to TRBJ2-7; no clear D gene. This CDR3 is built from 10 residues. Germline values: CDR1 MDHEN, CDR2 SYDVKM. Trimming shortened V by 5 bases and J by 3 bases, and 2 bases separated the two germline ends. The CDR3 protein is CASSNYEQYF. The DNA for the CDR3 is TGTGCCAGCAGTAACTACGAGCAGTACTTC.

This rearrangement joins TRBV15 to TRBJ2-1, with 8 positions matching TRBD2. V lost 1 base and J lost 4; bases outside the gene matches: 9. This CDR3 spans 17 amino acids. The germline V gene encodes CDR1 LNHNV and CDR2 YYDKDF (reference sequence). The CDR3 here is CATSRGDGSGIYNEQFF. The CDR3 nucleotides are TGTGCCACCAGCAGAGGCGACGGTAGCGGGATATACAATGAGCAGTTCTTC.

This clone was detected a few times. V and J are TRBV7-3 and TRBJ1-1; D uncertain. CDR3 length: 14 amino acids. Germline V gives CDR1 SGHTA, CDR2 FQGTGA. Trimming left V 5 bases short and J 2 bases short, with 12 bases between. Here the CDR3 reads CASSPKGHNTEAFF. As DNA, the CDR3 is TGTGCCAGCAGCCCAAAAGGGCACAACACTGAAGCTTTCTTT.

The rearrangement links TRBV7-3 to TRBJ2-6; TRBD2 agrees at 8 bases. Losses at the gene ends were 5 bases for V and 2 bases for J; bases not matched to a gene: 8. Looked up from germline, CDR1 is SGHTA and CDR2 is FQGTGA. This CDR3 has 17 residues. CDR3 bases: TGTGCCAGCAGCCACCCCTTAGCGGGAACTGGGGCCAACGTCCTGACTTTC. It is translated as CASSHPLAGTGANVLTF.

The chain has TRBV2 and TRBJ1-2; a possible D gene is TRBD1 (5 bases). The CDR3 runs to 15 residues. Germline lookup yields CDR1 SNHLY and CDR2 FYNNEI. V lost 7 bases to trimming and J lost 7 bases, with 22 bases between them. CDR3 in amino acids: CASIPGAGRYSGYTF. The CDR3 bases are TGTGCCAGCATCCCAGGTGCGGGGCGTTATTCTGGCTACACCTTC.

This clone showed up just once. V usage is TRBV5-1 and J usage is TRBJ2-3, with TRBD1 identical over 11 bases. V dropped 4 bases and J dropped 4; count of bases not matched to a gene: 5. The CDR3 sequence is 15 residues long. Germline CDR1 and CDR2: SGHRS and YFSETQ. DNA of the CDR3: TGCGCCAGCAGCGTCCCGGGACAGGGGGCAGATACGCAGTATTTT. It encodes CASSVPGQGADTQYF.

This clone has just one count. The chain recombines TRBV7-2 with TRBJ2-1, with 8 positions matching TRBD1. CDR3 length equals 16 residues. Trimming cost V 2 bases and J 4 bases; bases outside gene matches: 7. Germline lookup yields CDR1 SGHTA and CDR2 FQGNSA. The CDR3: CASSLFGDRIYNEQFF. For the CDR3, the DNA is TGTGCCAGCAGCTTATTTGGGGACAGGATTTACAATGAGCAGTTCTTC.

The chain has TRBV5-5 and TRBJ2-2, with D tentatively TRBD1 (6 bases). The germline V gene has CDR1 SGHKS and CDR2 YYEKEE (reference sequence). Trimming removed 2 bases at V and 2 bases at J, with 10 bases between. This CDR3 is built from 15 residues. The DNA for the CDR3 is TGTGCCAGCAGCTTCGGGACATCCAACACCGGGGAGCTGTTTTTT. Amino acids: CASSFGTSNTGELFF.

This chain uses TRBV7-3 with TRBJ2-3, with 9 bases aligning to TRBD1. The length of the CDR3 is 15 residues. V gave up 6 bases and J gave up 4 bases; unmatched junction bases: 8. Per germline, CDR1 SGHTA and CDR2 FQGTGA. The CDR3 bases are TGTGCCAGCAGTTATGGACAGGGGAGTGCAGATACGCAGTATTTT. Translating it yields CASSYGQGSADTQYF.

The chain uses TRBV15 and TRBJ1-4; D call uncertain. Per germline, CDR1 LNHNV and CDR2 YYDKDF (reference sequence). The CDR3 runs to 14 residues. The V end was cut by 4 bases, the J end by 1 base, with 7 bases between. The CDR3 sequence: CATSISVTNEKLFF. CDR3 in DNA: TGTGCCACCAGCATCTCGGTAACTAATGAAAAACTGTTTTTT.

The genes are TRBV6-5 and TRBJ2-1; weak D call: TRBD2 (6 bases). The CDR3 consists of 13 residues. Germline V gene sequence: CDR1 MNHEY, CDR2 SVGAGI. V was trimmed by 8 bases and J by 6 bases, leaving 14 bases between them. The CDR3 sequence is CASAAGLVNEQFF. CDR3 DNA sequence: TGTGCCAGCGCCGCGGGACTTGTCAATGAGCAGTTCTTC.

The V gene is TRBV19, the J gene TRBJ1-5; D ambiguous. The germline gives CDR1 LNHDA, CDR2 SQIVND (reference sequence). This CDR3 contains 13 residues. Trimming shortened V by 5 bases and J by 7 bases, and 12 bases separated the two germline ends. The CDR3 nucleotides are TGTGCCAGTAGTCCGGAGTGGGAACAGCCCCAGCATTTT. Its protein product is CASSPEWEQPQHF.

The chain is built from TRBV4-3 and TRBJ1-5; a weak D match, TRBD1 (6 bases). V lost 0 bases and J 8 bases, leaving 14 bases between the germline ends. This CDR3 has 15 amino acids. CDR1 is LGHNA, CDR2 YSLEER, per germline. The CDR3 spells CASSQDGGPTEPQHF. As DNA, the CDR3 is TGCGCCAGCAGCCAAGATGGGGGGCCCACGGAGCCCCAGCATTTT.

This clone was recorded once. Additional DNA sequences in this sample encode the identical CDR3. The J gene is TRBJ2-1, the V gene TRBV9; D unresolved. Germline V gene sequence: CDR1 SGDLS, CDR2 YYNGEE. V gave up 0 bases and J gave up 5 bases, with 6 bases separating them. The CDR3 contains 13 residues. CDR3 sequence reads: CASSVGSNNEQFF. The CDR3 nucleotides are TGTGCCAGCAGCGTAGGCTCAAACAATGAGCAGTTCTTC. The entire variable domain, with the rest obtained from reference TRBV9 and TRBJ2-1, is as follows: DSGVTQTPKHLITATGQRVTLRCSPRSGDLSVYWYQQSLDQGLQFLIQYYNGEERAKGNILERFSAQQFPDLHSELNLSSLELGDSALYFCASSVGSNNEQFFGPGTRLTVL.

This sequence joins TRBV18 and TRBJ2-2; D remains unclear. Germline CDR1 is KGHSH and CDR2 is LQKENI. Trimming cost V 5 bases and J 1 base, with 5 bases left between them. This CDR3 comprises 13 residues. The CDR3 reads CASSWENTGELFF. As DNA, the CDR3 is TGTGCCAGCTCATGGGAGAACACCGGGGAGCTGTTTTTT.

The gene calls are TRBV5-1 and TRBJ2-3, with 8 bases that match TRBD2. The CDR3 length is 18 residues. Germline assignment: CDR1 SGHRS and CDR2 YFSETQ. Trimming took 1 base from V and 5 from J; bases not matched to a gene: 15. As DNA, the CDR3 is TGCGCCAGCAGCTTGAAAGGGCCGAGCGGGAGTGGCGGAGATACGCAGTATTTT. Translated, it gives CASSLKGPSGSGGDTQYF. Complete variable domain (other parts from reference TRBV5-1 and TRBJ2-3): KAGVTQTPRYLIKTRGQQVTLSCSPISGHRSVSWYQQTPGQGLQFLFEYFSETQRNKGNFPGRFSGRQFSNSRSEMNVSTLELGDSALYLCASSLKGPSGSGGDTQYFGPGTRLTVL.

This clone was counted only a few times. V is TRBV5-4 and J is TRBJ2-7; D may be TRBD2 (5 bases). The CDR3 has 14 amino acids. Trimming left V 0 bases short and J 2 bases short, with 9 bases between. Germline-derived CDR1 and CDR2 are SGHNT and YYREEE (reference sequence). The CDR3 bases are TGTGCCAGCAGCTTGGCCAACGGGGCCTACGAGCAGTACTTC. Translation: CASSLANGAYEQYF.